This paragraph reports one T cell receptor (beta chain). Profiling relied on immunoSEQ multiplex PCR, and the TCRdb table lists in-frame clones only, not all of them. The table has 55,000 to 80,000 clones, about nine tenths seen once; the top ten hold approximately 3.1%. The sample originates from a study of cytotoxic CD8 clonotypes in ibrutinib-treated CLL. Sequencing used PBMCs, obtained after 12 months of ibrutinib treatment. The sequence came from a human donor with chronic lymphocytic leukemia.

The CDR3 nucleotides read TGTGCCAGCAGCCTACAAGCAGGGCGAAGTCGAAGGGAGCTGTTTTTT. Amino acid sequence: CASSLQAGRSRRELFF. This chain uses TRBV9 with TRBJ2-2, with a weak D call TRBD1 (5 bases). The CDR3 is made up of 16 amino acids. Germline-derived CDR1 and CDR2 are SGDLS and YYNGEE. V was clipped by 4 bases and J by 9 bases, with 22 bases between them.